This is a list of T cell receptor beta chains from one sample in a study of T cell clonotyping in hematopoietic cell transplantation. Clones were sequenced by immunoSEQ multiplex PCR, and TCRdb holds only the in-frame ones, with some missing. The sample contains about 41,000 clones, 95% of which appear only once. The sequencing sample was made of peripheral blood mononuclear cells. These receptors were taken from a man aged 30 to 39 in good health. Some clones in this sample may be carry-over from other donors' samples. Each CDR3 is given with its conserved first and last residue. D genes are given only for firm matches. The listing skips clone size in some rows; elsewhere it reads once, few, many or a size class.

V	size	D	J	CDR3	DNA
TRBV27	once	NA	TRBJ1-2	CASSNNLRDKRDYGYTF	TGTGCCAGCAGTAACAACCTCCGGGACAAAAGAGACTATGGCTACACCTTC
TRBV27	NA	TRBD1	TRBJ1-3	CASSFVPPGQGRSSGNTIYF	TGTGCCAGCAGTTTCGTACCACCGGGACAGGGGCGCTCCTCTGGAAACACCATATATTTT
TRBV27	few	NA	TRBJ2-2	CASSYTRQRELFF	TGTGCCAGCAGCTATACAAGACAGCGAGAGCTGTTTTTT
TRBV7-6	NA	NA	TRBJ2-2	CASSWTLDTGELFF	TGTGCCAGCAGCTGGACTCTTGACACCGGGGAGCTGTTTTTT
TRBV27	NA	NA	TRBJ2-1	CASSLFREYYNEQFF	TGTGCCAGCAGTTTATTTCGCGAATACTACAATGAGCAGTTCTTC
TRBV5-4	once	NA	TRBJ1-2	CASTGSTQGDGYTF	TGTGCCAGCACCGGATCGACACAGGGAGATGGCTACACCTTC
TRBV6-1	NA	NA	TRBJ1-1	CASNRGDTEAFF	TGTGCCAGCAATCGGGGGGACACTGAAGCTTTCTTT
TRBV5-1	NA	TRBD1	TRBJ1-1	CASSLDRGQNEAFF	TGCGCCAGCAGCTTGGACAGGGGGCAAAATGAAGCTTTCTTT
TRBV5-1	NA	NA	TRBJ1-1	CASRLDRESPNTEAFF	TGCGCCAGCAGATTGGACAGAGAGAGCCCGAACACTGAAGCTTTCTTT
TRBV10-3	NA	NA	TRBJ1-1	CAISDPEGGEAFF	TGTGCCATCAGTGACCCGGAGGGTGGGGAAGCTTTCTTT
TRBV5-1	NA	TRBD2	TRBJ2-5	CASSFPSGGARETQYF	TGCGCCAGCAGCTTTCCTAGCGGGGGGGCGCGGGAGACCCAGTACTTC
TRBV5-6	NA	NA	TRBJ2-7	CASSLGSRSSYEQYF	TGTGCCAGCAGCTTGGGGTCTAGAAGCTCCTACGAGCAGTACTTC
TRBV29-1	NA	TRBD1	TRBJ2-3	CSVEAAGQGTDTQYF	TGCAGCGTTGAAGCCGCAGGACAGGGCACAGATACGCAGTATTTT
TRBV30	NA	NA	TRBJ2-1	CAWSPQNEQFF	TGTGCCTGGAGTCCCCAGAATGAGCAGTTCTTC
TRBV5-6	NA	NA	TRBJ1-4	CASSLRGGEKLFF	TGTGCCAGCAGCTTACGGGGGGGAGAAAAACTGTTTTTT
TRBV7-9	NA	TRBD1	TRBJ2-7	CASSAQGAQYEQYF	TGTGCCAGCAGCGCACAGGGGGCACAATACGAGCAGTACTTC